The rows below give T cell receptor beta chains drawn from one sample of a study of blood T cell repertoires in COVID-19. Sequencing was performed with immunoSEQ multiplex PCR; in TCRdb, only in-frame clones are kept and a portion is missing. The top ten clones hold under 8% of a sample with about 320,000 clones, around 90% of them seen once. Sequencing input: peripheral blood. The source of these receptors is a man aged 18 to 29 who had recovered from COVID-19. CDR3s include the opening cysteine and the closing phenylalanine or tryptophan. A D gene is named only where the DNA matches it firmly. A clone size is listed for some rows: how often the clone was seen (once, few, many), or a class if it is expanded.

J: TRBJ2-7; D: TRBD1; V: TRBV5-8; size: NA; DNA: TGTGCCAGCAGCATTTGGACAGGTTCCTACGAGCAGTACTTC; CDR3: CASSIWTGSYEQYF
J: TRBJ1-1; D: NA; V: TRBV6-1; size: NA; DNA: TGTGCCAGCAGTGAAGTCCAGGGAGGGGTTGAGTTGGCTGAAGCTTTCTTT; CDR3: CASSEVQGGVELAEAFF
J: TRBJ1-1; D: NA; V: TRBV19; size: NA; DNA: TGTGCCAGTAAAGGCGGGGGGGGCACTGAAGCTTTCTTT; CDR3: CASKGGGGTEAFF
J: TRBJ2-1; D: NA; V: TRBV12-3/TRBV12-4; size: NA; DNA: TGTGCCTCCGAAAGGGGAAGTGGATATGAGCAGTTCTTC; CDR3: CASERGSGYEQFF
J: TRBJ2-5; D: TRBD2; V: TRBV4-2; size: once; DNA: TGTGCCAGCAGCCAAGATGGAAGCGGGGGGTGGCAAGAGACCCAGTACTTC; CDR3: CASSQDGSGGWQETQYF
J: TRBJ2-1; D: TRBD2; V: TRBV3-1/TRBV3-2; size: NA; DNA: TGTGCCAGCAGCCAACCAGCGGGGCCTATGGATGAGCAGTTCTTC; CDR3: CASSQPAGPMDEQFF
J: TRBJ1-2; D: NA; V: TRBV7-9; size: NA; DNA: TGTGCCAGCAGCCCGCCGGGGGGCGACTATGGCTACACCTTC; CDR3: CASSPPGGDYGYTF
J: TRBJ1-2; D: NA; V: TRBV27; size: NA; DNA: TGTGCCAGCAGTTTATACGGGGTTGACGGCTACACCTTC; CDR3: CASSLYGVDGYTF
J: TRBJ1-5; D: TRBD1; V: TRBV19; size: few; DNA: TGTGCCAGTAGTAACAGGGGGCCCAATCAGCCCCAGCATTTT; CDR3: CASSNRGPNQPQHF
J: TRBJ1-1; D: TRBD1; V: TRBV9; size: NA; DNA: TGTGCCAGCAGCGAGTCGGGACAGGTGAACACTGAAGCTTTCTTT; CDR3: CASSESGQVNTEAFF
J: TRBJ1-1; D: NA; V: TRBV21-1; size: NA; DNA: TGTGCCAGCAGCAAAGCTCGGGACAGGGGCCAAGCTACCAACATGAACACTGAAGCTTTCTTT; CDR3: CASSKARDRGQATNMNTEAFF
J: TRBJ1-4; D: NA; V: TRBV6-5; size: NA; DNA: TGTGCCAGCAGTTACTGGCGGGGAGGAGGGAATGAAAAACTGTTTTTT; CDR3: CASSYWRGGGNEKLFF
J: TRBJ1-2; D: NA; V: TRBV6-5; size: NA; DNA: TGTGCCAGCAGACAGGGTGCGTTGGACTATGGCTACACCTTC; CDR3: CASRQGALDYGYTF
J: TRBJ1-3; D: TRBD1; V: TRBV12-3/TRBV12-4; size: once; DNA: TGTGCCAGCAGTTTCCAGGGGGCAGGAATATATTTT; CDR3: CASSFQGAGIYF
J: TRBJ2-2; D: TRBD2; V: TRBV6-6; size: NA; DNA: TGTGCCAGCAGTTACGGACTAGCGGGAGCCGGGGAGCTGTTTTTT; CDR3: CASSYGLAGAGELFF
J: TRBJ1-1; D: NA; V: TRBV28; size: NA; DNA: TGTGCCAGCAGCTTGGGCCCCAGGGTGAACACTGAAGCTTTCTTT; CDR3: CASSLGPRVNTEAFF
J: TRBJ2-3; D: TRBD1; V: TRBV5-1; size: NA; DNA: TGCGCCAGCAGCTTTGGACAGGGTCCAACAGATACGCAGTATTTT; CDR3: CASSFGQGPTDTQYF
J: TRBJ1-6; D: TRBD1; V: TRBV3-1/TRBV3-2; size: NA; DNA: TGTGCCAGCAGCCAGACAGGGGACTATAATTCACCCCTCCACTTT; CDR3: CASSQTGDYNSPLHF
J: TRBJ2-3; D: NA; V: TRBV18; size: NA; DNA: TGTGCCAGCTCACTAACCGGGACTCAGGCGGATACGCAGTATTTT; CDR3: CASSLTGTQADTQYF
J: TRBJ2-1; D: NA; V: TRBV5-8; size: NA; DNA: TGTGCCAGCAGCTCCTGGTCCGTCGGGGAGCAGTTCTTC; CDR3: CASSSWSVGEQFF
J: TRBJ2-5; D: TRBD2; V: TRBV29-1; size: NA; DNA: TGCAGCGTTAGTCCGGGGGGACAAGAGACCCAGTACTTC; CDR3: CSVSPGGQETQYF
J: TRBJ2-1; D: TRBD2; V: TRBV3-1/TRBV3-2; size: NA; DNA: TGTGCCAGCAGTTCGCCGGGACTAGCGGGGATCGATGAGCAGTTCTTC; CDR3: CASSSPGLAGIDEQFF
J: TRBJ2-2; D: NA; V: TRBV9; size: NA; DNA: TGTGCCAGCAGCGTCAACACGAAATCACATAATATGGGGGAGCTGTTTTTT; CDR3: CASSVNTKSHNMGELFF
J: TRBJ2-3; D: TRBD2; V: TRBV18; size: NA; DNA: TGTGCCAGCTCACCACCGGGACTAGTAGATACGCAGTATTTT; CDR3: CASSPPGLVDTQYF
J: TRBJ2-3; D: NA; V: TRBV9; size: NA; DNA: TGTGCCAGCAGCCCCCGCCGGGGTGGTGTGGGGACTAGCACAGATACGCAGTATTTT; CDR3: CASSPRRGGVGTSTDTQYF
J: TRBJ1-6; D: NA; V: TRBV19; size: few; DNA: TGTGCCAGTAGTATAGGGGCATCACCCCTCCACTTT; CDR3: CASSIGASPLHF
J: TRBJ1-1; D: TRBD1; V: TRBV10-3; size: NA; DNA: TGTGCCATCAGACAGACAGGGGGGAACACTGAAGCTTTCTTT; CDR3: CAIRQTGGNTEAFF
J: TRBJ2-5; D: TRBD1; V: TRBV15; size: NA; DNA: TGTGCCACCAGCAGAGATAGGGGACAGGTGTACCAAGAGACCCAGTACTTC; CDR3: CATSRDRGQVYQETQYF
J: TRBJ1-4; D: TRBD1; V: TRBV7-9; size: NA; DNA: TGTGCCAGCAGCTTAGGGGGACAGAGACTGTTTTTT; CDR3: CASSLGGQRLFF
J: TRBJ1-4; D: NA; V: TRBV7-9; size: NA; DNA: TGTGCCAGCAGCTCTGAAACACAGGCGCATAGGGAAAAACTGTTTTTT; CDR3: CASSSETQAHREKLFF
J: TRBJ1-1; D: NA; V: TRBV2; size: NA; DNA: TGTGCCAGCGGGGCAGCGCTAAACACTGAAGCTTTCTTT; CDR3: CASGAALNTEAFF